This T cell receptor (beta chain) appears in the sequencing data of a study of OX40 agonist ivuxolimab in advanced cancers. Whole-study context: Intravenous ivuxolimab at 0.01 to 10 mg/kg was given to patients every 2 weeks. Study-level points and caveats: The expanded peripheral T cells' antigen specificity was not determined. The study found among the lowest clonal expansion in partial responders at 0.1-3.0 mg/kg.

A word on this clone: Its antigen is unknown.

The CDR3 consists of 15 residues. Between the trimmed V and J ends, which lost 8 bases and 4 bases, there was a span of 18 bases. CDR1 MNHNS and CDR2 SASEGT come from the germline V gene. It was autoimmune disease history or systemic immunosuppression that excluded patients. Measured with immunoSEQ multiplex PCR; TCRdb has only the in-frame clones, and not every one. The repertoire holds 55,000 to 80,000 clones, about 85% seen once, with under 1.5% in the top ten. Sample: CD4+ or CD8+ T cells sorted from blood, taken in a trial of the OX40 agonist ivuxolimab. V is TRBV6-1 and J is TRBJ1-5, with TRBD1 as a possible D gene (5 bases). The receptor's source is an adult with an advanced solid tumor such as melanoma, head and neck, liver or kidney cancer. Here the CDR3 DNA reads TGTGCCAGCTCCCAATCCCCAGGGCAGAATCAGCCCCAGCATTTT. It encodes CASSQSPGQNQPQHF.